This T cell receptor (beta chain) was observed in a study of CD8 T cells in Susac syndrome. Blood CD8+ and CD4+ T cells underwent high-throughput TCR beta sequencing. FACS enriched CD8+ TEMRA cells, while bulk CD8+ and CD4+ were negatively isolated. An input of roughly 0.45 to 1 ug of RNA was subjected to reverse transcription using random hexamers. Multiplex immunoSEQ PCR targeted 54 Vbeta and 13 Jbeta TCR beta segments. In TCRdb, the immunoSEQ multiplex PCR reads were re-called with MiXCR into one record per CDR3 protein. The sample gives just under 150,000 distinct CDR3 sequences, roughly 94% of which show up once; nearly 0.085% is in the top ten. Of note for this clonotype: One end of the junction fails to match germline, which may point to a read error.

In germline, CDR1 is LGHDT, CDR2 YNNKEL (reference sequence). The CDR3 consists of 14 residues. The TCR comes from a human donor in good health. The sequencing input was CD4+ T cells from PBMCs. The chain recombines TRBV3-1 with TRBJ2-7; D is undetermined. Here the CDR3 reads CASSHQDTTYEQCF. The DNA for the CDR3 is TGTGCCAGCAGCCATCAGGATACAACCTACGAGCAGTGCTTC.